This T cell receptor (beta chain) comes out of a study of radiation and T cells in renal cell carcinoma (dated by TCRdb to about 2020). Study-wide context: The samples were obtained from a clinical trial, where primary renal cell carcinomas were treated with 15 Gy stereotactic body radiation therapy and then removed by nephrectomy 4 weeks afterward. In total, almost 55 samples, comprising around 26 tumors and roughly 27 peripheral blood samples, were subjected to TCR beta sequencing. A total of 4,016,671 unique CDR3 nucleotide sequences, encoding 2,500,000 or so unique CDR3 amino acid sequences, were found across all 50 or so samples.

Points the paper makes about the study in general: Because pretreatment tumor biopsies were not available, the baseline intratumoral presence of clonotypes could not be determined. Tracking of blood repertoire dynamics stopped at about 4 weeks after treatment, with no follow-up past that point. Top tumor clonotypes rose in blood from baseline to 2 weeks post-radiation, then contracted by 4 weeks, suggesting transient expansion of tumor-resident clones. Because the trial had a single-armed design, the trial could not examine how radiation dose or scheduling affected the TCR repertoire.

With regard to this clone: Its antigen has not been determined. Base qualities are not recorded, but no much larger clone differs from it by a single base.

The germline V gene sets CDR1 to ENHRY and CDR2 to SYGVKD. V lost 2 bases and J lost 8 bases, and the count of bases not matched to a germline gene is 5. Including cysteine and phenylalanine, the CDR3 has 13 amino acids. This entry keeps only the CDR3 DNA: 39 bases, framed from base 1. TCR beta libraries were generated from genomic DNA with the immunoSEQ kit, following the manufacturer's recommendations. Library preparation used a first multiplex PCR with proprietary primers, then a second PCR adding unique barcodes, with bead cleanups after each round. Each sample batch included a kit-provided positive control reaction and a negative control reaction. The final libraries were assessed on an Agilent 4200 TapeStation D1000 ScreenTape, pooled by volume, and quantified by qPCR. Sequencing was performed on an Illumina NextSeq500 using a MidOutput 150-cycle cartridge, with 156 Read1 cycles, 15 Index1 cycles, and the kit custom primers. The pooled library was loaded at approximately 1.1 pM with a roughly 22% PhiX control spike-in. In the original analysis: The vendor-processed data were analyzed in R, and a clonotype was defined as all T cells that share the same CDR3 nucleotide sequence. For clone abundance analyses, frequencies were normalized to the 10,000 most abundant clones in each sample. Public T cell clones, averaging fewer than five per sample, were removed before analysis. A difference in abundance of at least 32-fold between compartments was used to define tumor-enriched and baseline blood-enriched clonotypes. A beta-binomial differential abundance model was applied to find clonotypes that expanded or contracted between blood time points. The Baroni-Urbani and Buser coefficient was used to measure tumor-blood repertoire similarity, and groups were compared with two-tailed Wilcoxon tests in R. This is the immuneACCESS table as TCRdb keeps it, with only in-frame sequences that have V and J called. A part of the clones is gone; compared with another copy, unresolved V genes explain less than half, and the rest is unexplained. The DNA was the basis for D and trimming; V, J and clone size are from that table. Across this sample there are tens of thousands of clones, with about three quarters seen only once. 7.3% of the sample is held by the ten biggest clonotypes.

Taken with the paper, the label for time point translates to: baseline pretreatment blood. This specimen's treatment or condition label, per the study, means: 15 Gy SBRT to primary tumor, nephrectomy 4 weeks later. To follow tumor-enriched clonotypes, serial peripheral blood was collected from radiation-treated patients at baseline and at 2 weeks and 4 weeks after SBRT. Renal cell carcinoma with clear cell pathology was present in all patients. The QIAamp DNA Blood Mini Kit (Qiagen) was used to prepare genomic DNA for TCR sequencing. The analyses included just those samples that passed every quality control check.

This receptor was taken from a man between 60 and 75 years old with renal cell carcinoma. The chain was built from TRBV10-3 and TRBJ1-2; a stretch of 7 junction bases matches TRBD1. Sequencing was performed on blood, taken from a patient whose treatment included radiotherapy and nephrectomy. The DNA sequence follows: TGTGCCATCAGTGAGGACAGGGCTAAAGGCTACACCTTC. The resulting protein is CAISEDRAKGYTF.